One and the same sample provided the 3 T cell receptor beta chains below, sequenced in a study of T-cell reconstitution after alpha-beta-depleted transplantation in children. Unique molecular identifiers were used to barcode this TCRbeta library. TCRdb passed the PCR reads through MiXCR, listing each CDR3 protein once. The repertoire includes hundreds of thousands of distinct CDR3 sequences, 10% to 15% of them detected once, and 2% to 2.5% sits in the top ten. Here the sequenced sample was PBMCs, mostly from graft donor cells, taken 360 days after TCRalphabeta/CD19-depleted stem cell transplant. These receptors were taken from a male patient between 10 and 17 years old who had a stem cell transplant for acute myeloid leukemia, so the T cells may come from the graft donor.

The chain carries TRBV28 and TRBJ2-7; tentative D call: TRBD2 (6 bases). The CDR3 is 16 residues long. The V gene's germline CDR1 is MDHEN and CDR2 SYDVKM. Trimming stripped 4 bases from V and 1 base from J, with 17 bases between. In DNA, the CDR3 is TGTGCCAGCAGTTCGCTCTGGGGAGGATTATCCTACGAGCAGTACTTC. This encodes CASSSLWGGLSYEQYF.

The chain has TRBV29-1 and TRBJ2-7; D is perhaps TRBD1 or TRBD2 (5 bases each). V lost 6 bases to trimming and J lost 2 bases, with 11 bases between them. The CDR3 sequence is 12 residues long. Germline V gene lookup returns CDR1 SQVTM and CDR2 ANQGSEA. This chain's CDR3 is CSVQPGPYEQYF. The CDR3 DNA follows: TGCAGCGTCCAACCGGGACCCTACGAGCAGTACTTC.

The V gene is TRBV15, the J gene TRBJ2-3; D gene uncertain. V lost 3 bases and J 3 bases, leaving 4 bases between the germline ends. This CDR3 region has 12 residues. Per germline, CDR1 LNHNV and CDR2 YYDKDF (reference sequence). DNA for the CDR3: TGTGCCACCAGCAGGCCTACAGATACGCAGTATTTT. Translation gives CATSRPTDTQYF.